The rows below give T cell receptor beta chains drawn from one sample of a study of radiation and T cells in renal cell carcinoma. Sequencing used immunoSEQ multiplex PCR; TCRdb keeps in-frame clones, though not all of them. Here the sample spans fewer than 150,000 clones, 88% being singletons. The material sequenced was blood, taken from a patient whose treatment included radiotherapy and nephrectomy. The receptors derive from a woman in her 70s with renal cell carcinoma. The CDR3 runs from the conserved cysteine through the conserved F or W. A D gene is named only where the DNA matches it firmly. Clone sizes are given selectively: once, few, many, or a class where the clone is expanded.

.	TRBJ2-7	TRBD1	TRBV2	TGTGCCAGCAGTGGGGGACAGGGCTGGGAGCAGTACTTC	CASSGGQGWEQYF
.	TRBJ2-1	TRBD2	TRBV5-1	TGCGCCAGCAGCTTCCTAGCGGGGACGTACAATGAGCAGTTCTTC	CASSFLAGTYNEQFF
.	TRBJ1-2	.	TRBV6-5	TGTGCCAGCAGGGGAACGTGGGGCTACACCTTC	CASRGTWGYTF
.	TRBJ2-7	.	TRBV28	TGTGCCAGCAGTTTATTCGATGGTGAGCAGTACTTC	CASSLFDGEQYF
.	TRBJ2-3	TRBD2	TRBV19	TGTGCCAGTAGTCCCCCACGAAGCGGGGGGGCACATACGCAGTATTTT	CASSPPRSGGAHTQYF
once	TRBJ2-1	.	TRBV2	TGTGCCAGCACTGAGAGGGGCGCTTATAATAATGAGCAGTTCTTC	CASTERGAYNNEQFF
few	TRBJ1-2	.	TRBV19	TGTGCCAGTAGTCCAGCCGACAGAGTCTATGGCTACACCTTC	CASSPADRVYGYTF
.	TRBJ1-1	.	TRBV6-6	TGTGCCAGCCCGCGGGGCCTGAACACTGAAGCTTTCTTT	CASPRGLNTEAFF
.	TRBJ1-6	.	TRBV4-1	TGCGCCAGCAGCCAGGACCAGGGAGGCTATAATTCACCCCTCCACTTT	CASSQDQGGYNSPLHF
once	TRBJ2-1	.	TRBV29-1	TGCAGCGTTGGATCGGGGGCCCTTAGTGTTTACAATGAGCAGTTCTTC	CSVGSGALSVYNEQFF
.	TRBJ2-7	TRBD2	TRBV9	TGTGCCAGCAGCCCAAGACTAGCGGGGGGCAACTACTACGAGCAGTACTTC	CASSPRLAGGNYYEQYF
.	TRBJ1-2	TRBD1	TRBV30	TGTGCCTGGAGTGTAGGGACAGGGGGCGGTTATGGCTACACCTTC	CAWSVGTGGGYGYTF
once	TRBJ2-3	.	TRBV1	TGCACCAGCTCCCTCCCGGTGCGGGGGAGCACAGATACGCAGTATTTT	CTSSLPVRGSTDTQYF
.	TRBJ2-1	TRBD1	TRBV5-1	TGCGCCAGCAGCTCTGGACAGGTCGGCAATGAGCAGTTCTTC	CASSSGQVGNEQFF
.	TRBJ1-5	.	TRBV28	TGTGCCAGCAGTTCCTCGGGGGCGAGTCAGCCCCAGCATTTT	CASSSSGASQPQHF
.	TRBJ1-2	TRBD1	TRBV4-3	TGCGCCAGCAGCCATGGGACAGGGTCCCTCAGAAGTGGCTACACCTTC	CASSHGTGSLRSGYTF
.	TRBJ2-5	.	TRBV5-6	TGTGCCAGCAGCACCAAGGTGATGGGAATGGGAGAGACCCAGTACTTC	CASSTKVMGMGETQYF
.	TRBJ1-2	TRBD1	TRBV7-2	TGTGCCAGCAGCCCCTTGGGACAGGCCCTGGGCTACACCTTC	CASSPLGQALGYTF
.	TRBJ1-2	.	TRBV5-8	TGTGCCAGCAGCTTGGATGTTCCTACCTTCTATGGCTACACCTTC	CASSLDVPTFYGYTF
.	TRBJ1-1	.	TRBV21-1	TGTGCCAGCAGTAGATACACTGAAGCTTTCTTT	CASSRYTEAFF
.	TRBJ2-5	TRBD1	TRBV19	TGTGCCAGTAGTACCGAGGACAGGGGAGGTCAGACCCAGTACTTC	CASSTEDRGGQTQYF
.	TRBJ2-2	.	TRBV9	TGTGCCAGCAACCCATCGAGTGTTACCGGGGAGCTGTTTTTT	CASNPSSVTGELFF
.	TRBJ1-1	TRBD1	TRBV9	TGTGCCAGCAGAGCCCGGGACAGCCTACTCCATGGGAACACTGAAGCTTTCTTT	CASRARDSLLHGNTEAFF
few	TRBJ2-3	.	TRBV15	TGTGCCACCAGCTGGGACTCCCAGAGAGATACGCAGTATTTT	CATSWDSQRDTQYF
once	TRBJ1-1	TRBD1	TRBV19	TGTGCCAGTGATGGACAGGGTAGGACTGAAGCTTTCTTT	CASDGQGRTEAFF
.	TRBJ2-3	.	TRBV18	TGTGCCAGCTCACCAATTTCGGGGGGCTCCGTGGTAGATACGCAGTATTTT	CASSPISGGSVVDTQYF
.	TRBJ2-7	TRBD1	TRBV30	TGTGCCTGGACGGACAGGGCACCCTACGAGCAGTACTTC	CAWTDRAPYEQYF
.	TRBJ2-1	.	TRBV18	TGTGCCAGCTCACCAGGAGACATATACTACAATGAGCAGTTCTTC	CASSPGDIYYNEQFF
.	TRBJ2-7	.	TRBV5-1	TGCGCCAGCAGCTACTCGACGGGCTACGAGCAGTACTTC	CASSYSTGYEQYF
.	TRBJ2-3	.	TRBV7-2	TGTGCCAGCAGCCTAAGCACAGATACGCAGTATTTT	CASSLSTDTQYF
.	TRBJ1-6	.	TRBV5-1	TGCGCCAGCAGCTCCCTGGGGAATTCACCCCTCCACTTT	CASSSLGNSPLHF
.	TRBJ2-3	TRBD2	TRBV5-4	TGTGCCAGCAGCCGTACGCTCGGGGGGGCGGAAACAGATACGCAGTATTTT	CASSRTLGGAETDTQYF
.	TRBJ2-3	TRBD2	TRBV4-3	TGCGCCAGCAGCCTAGAAAAGGGCGGGGGGGCAGATACGCAGTATTTT	CASSLEKGGGADTQYF